This passage covers 19 T cell receptor beta chains from one sample sequenced in a study of T cell clonality in common variable immunodeficiency. TCRdb keeps only in-frame clones here, not all; method: immunoSEQ multiplex PCR. The sample is made up of under 45,000 clones, none counted only once. The sequenced sample was peripheral blood mononuclear cells. Receptor source: a person between 18 and 75 years old in good health.

Remarks on this clone: Read coverage stops 3 residues before the CDR3 terminus; the germline J gene supplies the remainder. The chain recombines TRBV2 with TRBJ1-2; D gene unclear. The CDR3 is 14 amino acids. Germline CDR1 and CDR2: SNHLY and FYNNEI. Trimming removed 3 bases from V and 4 bases from J, with 12 bases in between. The part of the CDR3 DNA that was read is TGTGCCAGCAGTGAGGTGGGCTTGGCCTATGGC. It translates to CASSEVGLAYG. From start to end, the CDR3 is CASSEVGLAYGYTF.

Ten or more counts support this clone. From the germline J gene comes the end of the CDR3, since the read stops 3 residues before it. The chain has TRBV14 and TRBJ2-7; 14 bases fit TRBD2. Germline trimming cut 5 bases from V and 2 bases from J; bases unmatched to any gene: 14. The CDR3 runs to 19 residues. CDR1 is SGHDN, CDR2 FVKESK, per germline. The DNA read from the CDR3 is TGTGCCAGCAGCAGATTCGGGGGACTAGCGGGAGAGAATCCCTACGAG. Its protein product is CASSRFGGLAGENPYE. The complete CDR3 protein is CASSRFGGLAGENPYEQYF.

This clone was recorded many times. This could be a read error, since a much larger clone is one nucleotide away. The CDR3 end falls 3 residues outside the read, so it is completed with the germline J gene. V gene TRBV20-1 combines with J gene TRBJ2-2, with D possibly TRBD2 on 5 matching bases. Per germline, CDR1 DFQATT and CDR2 SNEGSKA (reference sequence). The CDR3 has 15 amino acids. CDR3 loop: CSAPPRAAVSNVLFF. Partial CDR3 DNA: TGCAGTGCTCCCCCCCGGGCAGCGGTATCCAACGTG.

This clone came up many times. Read coverage stops 3 residues before the CDR3 terminus; the germline J gene supplies the remainder. V gene TRBV20-1 combines with J gene TRBJ2-3, with D perhaps matching TRBD1 or TRBD2 (5 bases each). The germline CDR1 and CDR2 sequences are DFQATT and SNEGSKA (reference sequence). The CDR3 spans 12 residues. The CDR3 DNA, read in part, is TGCAGTACATTACTACCACGAGGGGCG. It yields the protein CSTLLPRGA. The whole CDR3 reads CSTLLPRGAQYF.

Worth noting for this clone: One junction end does not reproduce the germline sequence, and a read error may be involved. The CDR3 goes on 3 residues after the read ends, and that part is filled in from the germline J gene. The same CDR3 can be traced to other DNA sequences in this sample. This rearrangement joins TRBV18 to TRBJ2-1, with 12 bases identical to TRBD2. This CDR3 has 16 residues. Germline assignment: CDR1 KGHSH and CDR2 LQKENI. The DNA read from the CDR3 is TGCGCCAGCTCATCCACGACTAGCGGGAGTCTCAATGAG. Translation: CASSSTTSGSLNE. The whole CDR3 sequence is CASSSTTSGSLNEQFF. Drawing the rest from reference TRBV18 and TRBJ2-1, the complete variable domain is NAGVMQNPRHLVRRRGQEARLRCSPMKGHSHVYWYRQLPEEGLKFMVYLQKENIIDESGMPKERFSAEFPKEGPSILRIQQVVRGDSAAYFCASSSTTSGSLNEQFFGPGTRLTVL.

This clone was counted at least ten times. The read ends 3 residues early relative to the CDR3; the germline J gene fills the gap. The J gene is TRBJ2-3, the V gene TRBV9; 7 bases map to TRBD2. The length of the CDR3 is 17 residues. The V segment lost 3 bases and the J segment 2 bases; nucleotides outside the gene matches: 12. The germline CDR1 and CDR2 sequences are SGDLS and YYNGEE. The chain's CDR3 is CASSDALSSGLTDTQYF. The sequenced CDR3 bases are TGTGCCAGCAGCGACGCCCTCAGTAGCGGGCTCACAGATACG.

This clone was seen repeatedly, ten times or more. The read comes to an end 3 residues before the CDR3 does, leaving the germline J gene to fill in the end. The chain uses TRBV20-1 and TRBJ1-5; D call uncertain. The germline V gene encodes CDR1 DFQATT and CDR2 SNEGSKA (reference sequence). The CDR3 is 14 amino acids. V lost 3 bases and J lost 5, with 14 bases in between. CDR3 sequence: CSASEGRIYQPQHF. The CDR3 bases that were read are TGCAGTGCTAGCGAGGGCAGAATATATCAGCCC.

This clone was counted ten times or more. The CDR3 end lies 3 residues beyond the end of the read and is filled in from the germline J gene. The rearrangement links TRBV20-1 to TRBJ1-6, with D perhaps matching TRBD1 (5 bases). The V and J ends lost 3 bases and 0 bases respectively, with 15 bases between them. The CDR3 contains 17 residues. In germline, CDR1 is DFQATT, CDR2 SNEGSKA (reference sequence). The CDR3 loop reads CSASGDSPSSYNSPLHF. CDR3 bases read: TGCAGTGCTAGTGGGGACTCCCCGAGCTCCTATAATTCACCC.

This clone was detected ten times or more. The DNA ends 3 residues before the CDR3 does, and the rest of the CDR3 is filled in from the germline J gene. The J gene is TRBJ2-1, the V gene TRBV12-3 or TRBV12-4; D gene uncertain. The length of the CDR3 is 12 residues. Trimming shortened V by 8 bases and J by 3 bases, and 8 bases separated the two germline ends. The CDR3 region is CASALYYNEQFF. The DNA read from the CDR3 is TGTGCCAGCGCGTTGTACTACAATGAG.

This clone was recorded many times. The read gets to within 3 residues of the CDR3 end, and the germline J gene fills in the rest. The V gene is TRBV20-1, the J gene TRBJ1-1; tentatively, D is TRBD1 (5 bases). CDR3 length: 12 amino acids. Germline-derived CDR1 and CDR2 are DFQATT and SNEGSKA (reference sequence). V was shortened by 3 bases and J by 1 base, with 6 bases between the two germline ends. CDR3 region: CSASRGNTEAFF. CDR3 DNA (partial): TGCAGTGCTAGTAGGGGGAACACTGAA.

Many counts were recorded for this clone. The read is 3 residues too short to cover the CDR3 end, so that end is filled in from the germline J gene. The chain uses TRBV14 and TRBJ2-5; 11 bases align to TRBD2. Germline assignment: CDR1 SGHDN and CDR2 FVKESK. V gave up 6 bases and J gave up 5 bases; unmatched junction bases: 2. This CDR3 contains 13 residues. CDR3 sequence reads: CASRPSGRETQYF. Incomplete CDR3 DNA: TGTGCCAGCAGGCCTAGCGGGAGGGAGACC. Supplemented by reference TRBV14 and TRBJ2-5, the full variable domain reads EAGVTQFPSHSVIEKGQTVTLRCDPISGHDNLYWYRRVMGKEIKFLLHFVKESKQDESGMPNNRFLAERTGGTYSTLKVQPAELEDSGVYFCASRPSGRETQYFGPGTRLLVL.

This clone was recorded many times. Coverage ceases 3 residues before the CDR3 finishes, and the germline J gene fills in the end. This rearrangement joins TRBV19 to TRBJ2-5, with 9 bases matching TRBD1. Germline V gene sequence: CDR1 LNHDA, CDR2 SQIVND (reference sequence). CDR3 length: 13 residues. Losses at the gene ends were 11 bases for V and 5 bases for J; bases not matched to a gene: 9. The CDR3 sequence is CAYTTTGGETQYF. The DNA read from the CDR3 is TGTGCCTATACCACGACAGGGGGGGAGACC.

This clone showed up many times. The read ends 3 residues shy of where the CDR3 ends; the end is completed using the germline J gene. V and J are TRBV24-1 and TRBJ2-3, with a tentative D call TRBD1 (5 bases). The CDR3 covers 20 residues. Germline CDR1 is KGHDR and CDR2 is SFDVKD. Trimming shortened V by 9 bases and J by 0 bases, and 30 bases separated the two germline ends. Incomplete CDR3 DNA: TGTGCCACCTCAAATCGCCGCCCTGACACGGACACGAAAAGCACAGATACG. This gives the protein CATSNRRPDTDTKSTDT. The entire CDR3 sequence reads CATSNRRPDTDTKSTDTQYF.

This clone was counted many times. The CDR3 extends 3 residues past the end of the read, so its final part is completed from the germline J gene. The chain uses TRBV5-1 and TRBJ2-3; tentative D call: TRBD2 (5 bases). Trimming stripped 5 bases from V and 2 bases from J, with 12 bases between. CDR1 and CDR2 (germline): SGHRS, YFSETQ. CDR3 size: 14 residues. The CDR3 loop reads CASRLSGNTDTQYF. The covered CDR3 bases are TGCGCCAGCAGACTCAGCGGAAACACAGATACG.

A remark on this clone: The observed sequence ends 3 residues before the CDR3 terminus, with the missing tail filled in from the germline J gene. The rearrangement joins TRBV7-9 to TRBJ1-2; maybe TRBD1 (6 bases). Looked up from germline, CDR1 is SEHNR and CDR2 is FQNEAQ (reference sequence). CDR3 size: 14 residues. The DNA read from the CDR3 is TGTGCCAGCAGCTTAAGGGGGGGCGGAGGAGGC. Encoded protein: CASSLRGGGGG. The full CDR3 protein reads CASSLRGGGGGYTF.

This clone was seen repeatedly, ten times or more. The CDR3 end lies 3 residues beyond the end of the read and is filled in from the germline J gene. V is TRBV20-1 and J is TRBJ2-7; D is unresolved. Germline V gene lookup returns CDR1 DFQATT and CDR2 SNEGSKA (reference sequence). The CDR3 loop spans 15 amino acids. The V gene lost 5 bases and the J gene lost 2 bases, with 19 bases spanning the gap. CDR3 sequence reads: CSAGTLGQSTYEQYF. Incomplete CDR3 DNA: TGCAGTGCTGGCACCCTGGGCCAATCAACCTACGAG.

This clone was picked up many times. The read is 3 residues too short to cover the CDR3 end, so that end is filled in from the germline J gene. The chain joins TRBV12-5 to TRBJ2-7; TRBD1 matches 9 bases. The CDR3 runs to 14 residues. CDR1 is LGHNT, CDR2 FRNRAP, per germline. After removal of 8 bases from V and 3 bases from J, the junction contained 8 bases not matched to a gene. The CDR3 spells CASRRDRAIYEQYF. The sequenced CDR3 bases are TGTGCTAGTAGGAGGGACAGGGCGATCTACGAG.

This clone was picked up many times. The sequenced fragment ends 3 residues before the CDR3 boundary, so the rest is inferred from the germline J gene. This chain uses TRBV5-6 with TRBJ1-1, with TRBD1 as a possible D gene (5 bases). This CDR3 is built from 13 residues. CDR1 and CDR2 from the germline V gene are SGHDT and YYEEEE. Trimming removed 3 bases at V and 3 bases at J, with 9 bases between. Partial CDR3 DNA: TGTGCCAGCAGCTCCCAGGGTTACACTGAA. It translates to CASSSQGYTE. The full CDR3 reads CASSSQGYTEAFF.

This clone has a count of ten or more. The read stops 3 residues short of the end of the CDR3; the missing end is completed from the germline J gene. The rearrangement joins TRBV5-1 to TRBJ1-4; 8 bases line up with TRBD1. Germline V gene sequence: CDR1 SGHRS, CDR2 YFSETQ. CDR3 size: 16 residues. V dropped 0 bases and J dropped 3; count of bases not matched to a gene: 4. The sequenced CDR3 bases are TGCGCCAGCAGCTTGGGTCCGGGACAGGCTAATGAAAAA. Its protein is CASSLGPGQANEK. The whole CDR3 region reads CASSLGPGQANEKLFF.